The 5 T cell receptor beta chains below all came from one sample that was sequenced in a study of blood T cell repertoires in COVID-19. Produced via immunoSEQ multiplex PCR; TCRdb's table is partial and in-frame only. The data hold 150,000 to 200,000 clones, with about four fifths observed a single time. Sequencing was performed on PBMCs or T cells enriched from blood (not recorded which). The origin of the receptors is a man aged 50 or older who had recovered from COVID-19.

The CDR3, as DNA: TGTGCCAGCTCACCACTTCCCCTGGAGACCCAGTACTTC. It encodes CASSPLPLETQYF. This chain connects TRBV18 to TRBJ2-5; D gene ambiguous. This CDR3 has 13 amino acids. CDR1 is KGHSH and CDR2 is LQKENI in the germline V gene. Trimming took off 1 base at V and 5 bases at J, with 8 bases between the two ends.

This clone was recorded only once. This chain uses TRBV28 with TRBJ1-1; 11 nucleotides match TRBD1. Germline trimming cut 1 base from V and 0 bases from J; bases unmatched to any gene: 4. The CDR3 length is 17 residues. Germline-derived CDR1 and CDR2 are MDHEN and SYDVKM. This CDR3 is CASSLFWTGGMNTEAFF. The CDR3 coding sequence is TGTGCCAGCAGTTTATTCTGGACAGGGGGCATGAACACTGAAGCTTTCTTT.

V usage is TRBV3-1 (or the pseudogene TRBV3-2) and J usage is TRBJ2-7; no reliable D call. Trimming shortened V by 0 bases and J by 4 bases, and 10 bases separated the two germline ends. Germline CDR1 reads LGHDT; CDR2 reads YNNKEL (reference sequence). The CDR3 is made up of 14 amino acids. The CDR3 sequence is CASSQDLGAYEQYF. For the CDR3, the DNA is TGTGCCAGCAGCCAAGATCTCGGAGCTTACGAGCAGTACTTC.

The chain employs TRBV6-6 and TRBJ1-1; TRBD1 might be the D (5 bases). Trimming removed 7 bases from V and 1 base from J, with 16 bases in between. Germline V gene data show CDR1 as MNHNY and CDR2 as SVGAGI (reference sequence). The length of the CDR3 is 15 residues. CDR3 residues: CASTHRNQGNTEAFF. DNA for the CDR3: TGTGCCAGCACCCATCGTAATCAGGGGAACACTGAAGCTTTCTTT.

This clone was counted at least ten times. The CDR3 loop is CASSLWLADSETQYF. The CDR3 nucleotides read TGTGCCAGCAGCTTATGGCTAGCGGATTCAGAGACCCAGTACTTC. This rearrangement joins TRBV7-9 to TRBJ2-5; TRBD2 aligns across 7 bases. The length of the CDR3 is 15 residues. Germline V gives CDR1 SEHNR, CDR2 FQNEAQ (reference sequence). V gave up 2 bases and J gave up 4 bases; unmatched junction bases: 7. Using reference TRBV7-9 and TRBJ2-5 for the parts outside the CDR3, the full variable domain is DTGVSQNPRHKITKRGQNVTFRCDPISEHNRLYWYRQTLGQGPEFLTYFQNEAQLEKSRLLSDRFSAERPKGSFSTLEIQRTEQGDSAMYLCASSLWLADSETQYFGPGTRLLVL.